This is a list of T cell receptor beta chains from one sample in a study of CD8 T cells in Susac syndrome. MiXCR, run by TCRdb on the immunoSEQ multiplex PCR reads, gives a single entry per CDR3 protein. The sample holds under 350,000 distinct CDR3 sequences, roughly 94% seen once. The sequenced material came from CD4+ T cells from PBMCs. Every receptor here comes from a human donor with multiple sclerosis. Each CDR3 is given with its conserved first and last residue. A D gene is named only where the DNA matches it firmly. The size entry is marked missing in some rows and otherwise reads once, few, many or a size class.

J gene,clone size,V gene,CDR3 length,D gene,CDR3 protein,CDR3 DNA
TRBJ2-3,-,TRBV25-1,16,TRBD2,CASSEEAGAITDTQYF,TGTGCCAGCAGTGAAGAAGCGGGGGCCATCACAGATACGCAGTATTTT
TRBJ2-1,-,TRBV24-1,15,TRBD2,CATSDYGLEVNEQFF,TGTGCCACCAGTGATTACGGACTAGAGGTAAATGAGCAGTTCTTC
TRBJ2-7,-,TRBV27,14,TRBD2,CASSYTGLVDEQYF,TGTGCCAGCAGTTATACCGGACTAGTCGACGAGCAGTACTTC
TRBJ2-3,-,TRBV12-5,14,-,CASGLESITDTQYF,TGTGCTAGTGGTTTAGAATCTATCACAGATACGCAGTATTTT
TRBJ2-3,-,TRBV27,18,TRBD2,CASRPTSGGWLYTDTQYF,TGTGCCAGCAGGCCGACTAGCGGGGGGTGGCTATACACAGATACGCAGTATTTT
TRBJ1-2,-,TRBV2,14,TRBD1,CASRTTGMVSGYTF,TGTGCCAGCAGAACGACAGGGATGGTTTCGGGCTACACCTTC
TRBJ1-6,-,TRBV6-1,15,-,CASSQTQGENSPLHF,TGTGCCAGCAGTCAGACACAGGGAGAGAATTCACCCCTCCACTTT
TRBJ1-1,few,TRBV30,13,TRBD1,CAWKGASDTEAFF,TGTGCCTGGAAGGGGGCCTCGGACACTGAAGCTTTCTTT
TRBJ1-5,-,TRBV2,15,-,CASSGGQGTGQPQHF,TGTGCCAGCAGTGGAGGGCAGGGGACGGGGCAGCCCCAGCATTTT
TRBJ1-5,-,TRBV7-9,13,-,CASSSSGNQPQHF,TGTGCCAGCAGTTCCTCGGGCAATCAGCCCCAGCATTTT
TRBJ2-1,once,TRBV7-2,14,-,CASSTGPWYNEQFF,TGTGCCAGCAGTACCGGACCGTGGTACAATGAGCAGTTCTTC
TRBJ2-3,-,TRBV3-1,17,-,CASSQPGAHVSTDTQYF,TGTGCCAGCAGCCAGCCCGGGGCGCATGTAAGCACAGATACGCAGTATTTT
TRBJ1-4,-,TRBV9,14,-,CASSVGLANEKLFF,TGTGCCAGCAGCGTAGGGCTGGCTAATGAAAAACTGTTTTTT
TRBJ2-3,-,TRBV3-1,17,-,CASSRPDYRAGRDTQYF,TGTGCCAGCAGCCGCCCGGACTACAGGGCCGGGAGGGATACGCAGTATTTT
TRBJ1-1,-,TRBV20-1,15,-,CSARGYNPGYTEAFF,TGCAGTGCTAGAGGCTACAATCCAGGGTACACTGAAGCTTTCTTT
TRBJ2-1,-,TRBV7-9,13,-,CASSLVRGNEQFF,TGTGCCAGCAGCTTAGTTCGGGGCAATGAGCAGTTCTTC
TRBJ1-5,-,TRBV23-1,14,-,CASSPQGQYQPQHF,TGCGCCAGCAGTCCCCAGGGCCAATATCAGCCCCAGCATTTT
TRBJ2-5,few,TRBV6-1,15,-,CASSDPGLTDETQYF,TGTGCCAGCAGTGACCCCGGACTAACCGATGAGACCCAGTACTTC
TRBJ1-3,once,TRBV5-4,15,-,CASSRGWGSGNTIYF,TGTGCCAGCAGCCGGGGGTGGGGCTCTGGAAACACCATATATTTT
TRBJ2-5,-,TRBV23-1,13,-,CASSQRTKETQYF,TGCGCCAGCAGTCAGCGCACGAAAGAGACCCAGTACTTC
TRBJ2-1,-,TRBV6-1,15,-,CASRWGRGSYNEQFF,TGTGCCAGCAGGTGGGGACGGGGCTCCTACAATGAGCAGTTCTTC
TRBJ1-6,-,TRBV27,15,TRBD1,CASSLTTGYNSPLHF,TGTGCCAGCAGTTTGACGACAGGGTATAATTCACCCCTCCACTTT
TRBJ1-1,-,TRBV4-1,16,-,CASSQSPRRGDTEAFF,TGCGCCAGCAGCCAGTCCCCCAGGAGAGGGGACACTGAAGCTTTCTTT
TRBJ2-1,-,TRBV24-1,14,-,CATSDFKGMDEQFF,TGTGCCACCAGTGATTTTAAGGGCATGGATGAGCAGTTCTTC
TRBJ1-1,-,TRBV20-1,12,-,CSANLQGTEAFF,TGCAGTGCTAACTTACAGGGAACTGAAGCTTTCTTT
TRBJ1-3,-,TRBV5-6,16,-,CASSLLAGSSGNTIYF,TGTGCCAGCAGCTTGTTAGCAGGCTCCTCTGGAAACACCATATATTTT
TRBJ2-7,-,TRBV5-1,16,TRBD1,CASSSPGQAPTPEQYF,TGCGCCAGCAGCTCCCCGGGACAGGCCCCAACCCCCGAGCAGTACTTC
TRBJ2-2,-,TRBV10-3,16,-,CAISEQDRKNTGELFF,TGTGCCATCAGTGAACAAGACAGAAAGAACACCGGGGAGCTGTTTTTT
TRBJ2-1,-,TRBV30,19,TRBD2,CAWSVIGLAGAVWSNEQFF,TGTGCCTGGAGTGTAATCGGACTAGCGGGAGCCGTCTGGTCCAATGAGCAGTTCTTC
TRBJ2-5,-,TRBV5-4,14,-,CASSFDRGQETQYF,TGTGCCAGCAGCTTTGACCGGGGCCAAGAGACCCAGTACTTC